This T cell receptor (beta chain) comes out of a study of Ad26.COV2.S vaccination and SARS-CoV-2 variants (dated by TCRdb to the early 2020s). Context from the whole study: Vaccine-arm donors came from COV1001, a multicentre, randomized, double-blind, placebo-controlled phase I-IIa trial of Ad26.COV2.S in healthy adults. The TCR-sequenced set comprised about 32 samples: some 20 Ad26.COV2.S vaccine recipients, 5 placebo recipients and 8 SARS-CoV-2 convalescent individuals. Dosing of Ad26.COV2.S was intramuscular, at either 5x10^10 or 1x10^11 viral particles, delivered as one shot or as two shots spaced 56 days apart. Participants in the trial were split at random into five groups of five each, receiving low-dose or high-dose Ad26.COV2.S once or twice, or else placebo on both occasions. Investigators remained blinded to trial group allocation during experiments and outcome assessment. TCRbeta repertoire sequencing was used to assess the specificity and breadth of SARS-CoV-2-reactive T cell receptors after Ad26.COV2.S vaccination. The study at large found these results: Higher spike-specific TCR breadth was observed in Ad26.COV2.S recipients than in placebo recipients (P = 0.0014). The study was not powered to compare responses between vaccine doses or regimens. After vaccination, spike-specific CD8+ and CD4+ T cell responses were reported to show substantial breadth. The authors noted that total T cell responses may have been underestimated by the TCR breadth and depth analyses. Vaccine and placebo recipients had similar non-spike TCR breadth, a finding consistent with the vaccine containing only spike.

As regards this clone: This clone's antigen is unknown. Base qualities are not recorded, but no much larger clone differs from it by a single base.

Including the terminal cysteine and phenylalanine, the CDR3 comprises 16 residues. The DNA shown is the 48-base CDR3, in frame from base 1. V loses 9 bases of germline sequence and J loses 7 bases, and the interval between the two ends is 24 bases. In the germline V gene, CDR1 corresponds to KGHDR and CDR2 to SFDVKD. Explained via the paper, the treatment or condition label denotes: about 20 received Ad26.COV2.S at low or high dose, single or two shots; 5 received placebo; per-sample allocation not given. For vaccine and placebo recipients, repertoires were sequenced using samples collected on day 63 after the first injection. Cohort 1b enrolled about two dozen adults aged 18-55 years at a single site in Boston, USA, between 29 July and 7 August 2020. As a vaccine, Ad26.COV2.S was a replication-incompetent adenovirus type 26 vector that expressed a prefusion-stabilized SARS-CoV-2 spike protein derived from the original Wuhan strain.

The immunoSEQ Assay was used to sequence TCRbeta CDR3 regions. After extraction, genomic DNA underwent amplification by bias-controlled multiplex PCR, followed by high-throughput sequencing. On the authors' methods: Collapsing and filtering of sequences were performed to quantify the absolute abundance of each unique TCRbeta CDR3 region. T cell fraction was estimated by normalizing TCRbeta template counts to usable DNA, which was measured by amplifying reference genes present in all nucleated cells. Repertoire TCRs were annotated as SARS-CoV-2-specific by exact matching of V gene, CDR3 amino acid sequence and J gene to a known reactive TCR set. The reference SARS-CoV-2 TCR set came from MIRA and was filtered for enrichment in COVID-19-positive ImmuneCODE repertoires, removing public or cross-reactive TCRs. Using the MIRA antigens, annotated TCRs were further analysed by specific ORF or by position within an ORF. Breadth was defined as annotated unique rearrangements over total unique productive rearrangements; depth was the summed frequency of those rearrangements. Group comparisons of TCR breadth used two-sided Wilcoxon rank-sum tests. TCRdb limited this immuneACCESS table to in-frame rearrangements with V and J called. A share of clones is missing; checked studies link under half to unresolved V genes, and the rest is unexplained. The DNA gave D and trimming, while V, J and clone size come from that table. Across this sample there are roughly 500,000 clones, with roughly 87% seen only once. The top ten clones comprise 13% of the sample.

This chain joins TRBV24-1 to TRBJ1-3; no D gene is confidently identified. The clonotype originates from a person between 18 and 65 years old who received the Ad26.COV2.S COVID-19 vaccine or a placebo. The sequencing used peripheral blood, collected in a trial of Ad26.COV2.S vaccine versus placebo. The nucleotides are TGTGCCACCCCTGGGCCAGCCGGTAAGAGTAGTAACACCATATATTTT. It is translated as CATPGPAGKSSNTIYF.